This entry lists 8 T cell receptor beta chains sequenced from one sample in a study of cytomegalovirus exposure and HLA in healthy donors (dated by TCRdb to the late 2010s). Receptors were amplified or captured by the immunoSEQ multiplex PCR assay. The multiplex PCR relied on a mix of 60 forward primers for TCR Vbeta segments and 13 reverse primers for TCR Jbeta segments. TCRdb stores this immuneACCESS table with in-frame sequences only. Part of the clones is absent; in the studies checked, under half of the shortfall reflects unresolved V genes, and no reason is known for the rest. This sample's listing comprises more than 95,000 clones. In total, the top ten clones hold over 2% of the sample. The specimen was PBMCs. The source is a man between 35 and 55 years old in good health and CMV-seronegative.

The V and J genes are TRBV4-2 and TRBJ2-3, with a possible D match to TRBD1 (6 bases). Germline V gene data show CDR1 as LGHNA and CDR2 as YNFKEQ. V shed 1 base and J shed 9 bases, with 11 bases lying between them. The CDR3 runs to 13 residues. The CDR3 DNA reads as TGTGCCAGCAGCCAAGCACCAGGGGCCACGCAGTATTTT. Residues: CASSQAPGATQYF.

The chain uses TRBV28 and TRBJ1-1; D is perhaps TRBD1 (6 bases). Trimming removed 9 bases from V and 4 bases from J, with 15 bases in between. The CDR3 runs to 13 residues. The germline CDR1 and CDR2 sequences are MDHEN and SYDVKM. CDR3: CASLGGASTEAFF. The CDR3 region has the DNA TGTGCCAGTTTGGGGGGGGCAAGCACTGAAGCTTTCTTT.

This chain joins TRBV6-1 and TRBJ1-2; 7 nucleotides align to TRBD1. Germline V gene data show CDR1 as MNHNS and CDR2 as SASEGT. J lost 8 bases, V lost 6 bases, and 12 bases had no gene match. CDR3 length: 14 residues. Written as DNA, the CDR3 is TGTGCCAGCAGGCTCGATGACAGGGTCGGAGGCTACACCTTC. Its protein product is CASRLDDRVGGYTF.

This chain joins TRBV4-1 and TRBJ2-3, with 8 bases identical to TRBD2. V trimming: 4 bases; J trimming: 3 bases; junction bases outside the gene matches: 6. Germline values: CDR1 MGHRA, CDR2 YSYEKL. The CDR3 is made up of 15 amino acids. The CDR3 region is CASSREGLATDTQYF. CDR3 bases: TGCGCCAGCAGCCGAGAAGGACTAGCAACAGATACGCAGTATTTT.

This chain connects TRBV5-4 to TRBJ2-5; 7 bases are a match to TRBD2. Germline CDR1 and CDR2: SGHNT and YYREEE (reference sequence). The trim removed 4 bases at V and 4 bases at J, leaving 7 bases unmatched. The CDR3 covers 14 residues. The CDR3 DNA follows: TGTGCCAGCAGCCCTCAGCGGGGCTCAGAGACCCAGTACTTC. Amino acids: CASSPQRGSETQYF.

This sequence joins TRBV11-3 and TRBJ2-2; TRBD2 matches at 8 bases. The germline CDR1 and CDR2 sequences are SGHNT and YENEEA. V lost 6 bases, J lost 5 bases, and 5 bases stayed unmatched. CDR3 length: 14 residues. The CDR3 protein is CASSKAGETGELFF. Here the CDR3 DNA reads TGTGCCAGCAGTAAAGCGGGAGAAACCGGGGAGCTGTTTTTT.

This chain joins TRBV27 and TRBJ2-7, with TRBD1 matching 9 bases. The germline V gene encodes CDR1 MNHEY and CDR2 SMNVEV (reference sequence). The CDR3 runs 14 residues. Losses at the gene ends were 6 bases for V and 6 bases for J; bases not matched to a gene: 9. The CDR3 here is CASRGGQGSREQYF. DNA of the CDR3: TGTGCCAGCAGGGGGGGACAGGGTTCTCGCGAGCAGTACTTC.

The chain is built from TRBV7-8 and TRBJ2-7, with 8 bases identical to TRBD2. Germline V gene lookup returns CDR1 SGHVS and CDR2 FQNEAQ. The V segment lost 4 bases and the J segment 6 bases; nucleotides outside the gene matches: 14. The CDR3 sequence is 16 residues long. The CDR3 region has the DNA TGTGCCAGCAGCTCCCCGATAGGCGCGGGAGGAACCGAGCAGTACTTC. Amino acid sequence: CASSSPIGAGGTEQYF.